The 32 T cell receptor beta chains below all came from one sample that was sequenced in a study of blood T cell repertoires in COVID-19. This table comes from immunoSEQ multiplex PCR, and its TCRdb copy is limited to in-frame clones, with some not included. The sample consists of about 97,000 clones, 87% of them appearing once. Sequencing used peripheral blood. Every receptor here comes from a human donor in a cohort sampled during active COVID-19.

The J gene is TRBJ1-1, the V gene TRBV18; D not resolved. CDR1 and CDR2 (germline): KGHSH, LQKENI. The V gene lost 3 bases and the J gene lost 0 bases, with 5 bases spanning the gap. The CDR3 runs 13 residues. In DNA form, the CDR3 reads TGTGCCAGCTCACCGAGGGTGAACACTGAAGCTTTCTTT. This codes for CASSPRVNTEAFF.

The chain is built from TRBV3-1 (or the pseudogene TRBV3-2) and TRBJ1-2; D uncertain. V was trimmed by 2 bases and J by 7 bases, leaving 8 bases between them. CDR1 is LGHDT, CDR2 YNNKEL, per germline (reference sequence). The CDR3 covers 12 residues. The CDR3 reads CASSQSTGGYTF. The CDR3, as DNA: TGTGCCAGCAGCCAATCCACGGGTGGCTACACCTTC.

The gene calls are TRBV7-9 and TRBJ2-5, with 12 nucleotides matching TRBD2. V lost 5 bases, J lost 5 bases, and 9 bases stayed unmatched. Germline values: CDR1 SEHNR, CDR2 FQNEAQ (reference sequence). This CDR3 region has 16 residues. CDR3 sequence: CASSKSSGGASETQYF. The CDR3 DNA is TGTGCCAGCAGCAAATCTAGCGGGGGGGCCTCGGAGACCCAGTACTTC.

The V and J genes are TRBV7-3 and TRBJ2-1; D uncertain. There are 14 residues in the CDR3. Germline V gives CDR1 SGHTA, CDR2 FQGTGA. The germline V and J ends were trimmed by 5 bases and 0 bases, with 8 bases remaining between them. The CDR3 sequence is CASSKDSSYNEQFF. The CDR3 DNA follows: TGTGCCAGCAGCAAAGATAGCTCCTACAATGAGCAGTTCTTC.

The J gene is TRBJ2-3, the V gene TRBV5-1; 10 nucleotides match TRBD1. V lost 4 bases and J lost 2; bases outside the gene matches: 4. Germline CDR1 reads SGHRS; CDR2 reads YFSETQ. The length of the CDR3 is 15 residues. The CDR3, as DNA: TGCGCCAGCAGCCCGGGGACAGGGGTCACAGATACGCAGTATTTT. Encoded protein: CASSPGTGVTDTQYF.

This rearrangement joins TRBV6-5 to TRBJ2-5; 8 bases agree with TRBD2. Germline V CDR1 and CDR2: MNHEY, SVGAGI. The junction had 4 bases not matched to a gene; V was cut back by 7 bases and J by 3 bases. The CDR3 is made up of 13 amino acids. The CDR3 loop reads CASTPGGEETQYF. The CDR3 DNA sequence: TGTGCCAGCACCCCGGGGGGGGAAGAGACCCAGTACTTC.

This rearrangement joins TRBV6-5 to TRBJ1-1, with D hard to call. Germline V gene data show CDR1 as MNHEY and CDR2 as SVGAGI. This CDR3 has 13 residues. Trimming pared 5 bases from V and 6 bases from J, leaving 13 bases between. CDR3 nucleotide sequence: TGTGCCAGCAGTACCCTTCAGAGGTCTGAAGCTTTCTTT. It is translated as CASSTLQRSEAFF.

On this clone itself: Relative to the germline gene, one junction end is altered; a read error may explain this. The genes are TRBV7-9 and TRBJ2-7; perhaps TRBD1 as D (5 bases). The CDR3 has 13 residues. In germline, CDR1 is SEHNR, CDR2 FQNEAQ (reference sequence). CDR3 residues: CASSLAGAYVQYF. The CDR3 DNA reads as TGTGCCAGCAGCTTAGCAGGGGCCTACGTGCAGTACTTC. Complete variable domain (other parts from reference TRBV7-9 and TRBJ2-7): DTGVSQNPRHKITKRGQNVTFRCDPISEHNRLYWYRQTLGQGPEFLTYFQNEAQLEKSRLLSDRFSAERPKGSFSTLEIQRTEQGDSAMYLCASSLAGAYVQYFGPGTRLTVT.

Notes on this clone: One end of the junction varies from germline; a read error may be responsible. CDR3 nucleotide sequence: TGTGCCAGCAGAGAAGGACAGTCAGGCCAAGAGACCCAGTACTTC. Translation gives CASREGQSGQETQYF. This chain connects TRBV6-1 to TRBJ2-5, with D tentatively TRBD1 (6 bases). The CDR3 runs to 15 residues. Germline CDR1 MNHNS, CDR2 SASEGT.

The chain uses TRBV5-1 and TRBJ2-5; 9 bases are shared with TRBD1. This CDR3 comprises 15 residues. Germline V gene data show CDR1 as SGHRS and CDR2 as YFSETQ. After removal of 0 bases from V and 9 bases from J, the junction contained 9 bases not matched to a gene. CDR3 in amino acids: CASSLAGDWTGAQYF. DNA of the CDR3: TGCGCCAGCAGCTTGGCCGGGGACTGGACAGGGGCCCAGTACTTC. The variable domain in full, completed from reference TRBV5-1 and TRBJ2-5, reads KAGVTQTPRYLIKTRGQQVTLSCSPISGHRSVSWYQQTPGQGLQFLFEYFSETQRNKGNFPGRFSGRQFSNSRSEMNVSTLELGDSALYLCASSLAGDWTGAQYFGPGTRLLVL.

The chain links TRBV6-5 to TRBJ2-7; 7 bases are a match to TRBD2. Germline V gene sequence: CDR1 MNHEY, CDR2 SVGAGI. The CDR3 sequence is 15 residues long. Germline trimming cut 7 bases from V and 1 base from J; bases unmatched to any gene: 10. CDR3 in amino acids: CASTLRDYSSYEQYF. The CDR3 nucleotides read TGTGCCAGCACTCTCCGGGACTACAGTTCCTACGAGCAGTACTTC.

CDR3 DNA: TGTGCCAGCAGCTCCCCTAGTCGGAACACTGAAGCTTTCTTT. It yields the protein CASSSPSRNTEAFF. The chain couples TRBV7-9 to TRBJ1-1, with no clear D. The germline V gene encodes CDR1 SEHNR and CDR2 FQNEAQ (reference sequence). V was trimmed by 4 bases and J by 1 base, leaving 10 bases between them. The CDR3 sequence is 14 residues long.

The CDR3 spells CASSLTPGLADPQFF. The CDR3 DNA reads TGTGCCAGCAGCTTAACTCCAGGACTAGCCGATCCGCAGTTCTTC. The V and J genes are TRBV7-3 and TRBJ2-1; TRBD2 matches at 8 bases. The trim removed 0 bases at V and 12 bases at J, leaving 10 bases unmatched. The CDR3 loop spans 15 amino acids. Germline CDR1 and CDR2: SGHTA and FQGTGA.

This clone occurred a few times. This chain joins TRBV4-1 and TRBJ1-4; 8 nucleotides line up with TRBD1. V was clipped by 4 bases and J by 3 bases; unmatched bases: 7. CDR3 length: 16 residues. Germline V CDR1 and CDR2: MGHRA, YSYEKL. The CDR3 loop reads CASSPGQGSANEKLFF. The CDR3 DNA follows: TGCGCCAGCAGCCCCGGACAGGGTTCGGCTAATGAAAAACTGTTTTTT.

A word on this clone: This may come from a read error, since a much larger clone is one base off. The V gene is TRBV6-5, the J gene TRBJ1-1; TRBD1 aligns across 7 bases. CDR3 length: 14 residues. Germline loops: CDR1 MNHEY, CDR2 SVGAGI. CDR3: CASSYSTGNAEAFF. The CDR3 coding sequence is TGTGCCAGCAGTTACTCGACAGGGAACGCTGAAGCTTTCTTT.

The chain joins TRBV30 to TRBJ2-5, with D possibly TRBD2 on 6 matching bases. CDR1 and CDR2 from the germline V gene are GTSNPN and SVGIG (reference sequence). The CDR3 is 14 residues long. The ends were cut back, 2 bases at V and 0 bases at J, with 10 bases in the middle. The CDR3 reads CAWSSDYNQETQYF. In DNA form, the CDR3 reads TGTGCCTGGAGTTCGGACTATAACCAAGAGACCCAGTACTTC. Full variable domain (outside the CDR3, taken from reference TRBV30 and TRBJ2-5): SQTIHQWPATLVQPVGSPLSLECTVEGTSNPNLYWYRQAAGRGLQLLFYSVGIGQISSEVPQNLSASRPQDRQFILSSKKLLLSDSGFYLCAWSSDYNQETQYFGPGTRLLVL.

The V call is TRBV12-5, the J call TRBJ1-5; 8 positions agree with TRBD1. Germline CDR1 and CDR2: LGHNT and FRNRAP. The junction had 15 bases not matched to a gene; V was cut back by 6 bases and J by 2 bases. This CDR3 comprises 18 residues. This CDR3 reads CASGKGQGAVSGNQPQHF. The CDR3 nucleotides are TGTGCTAGTGGCAAAGGACAGGGTGCTGTTAGTGGCAATCAGCCCCAGCATTTT.

This clone was observed once. The chain couples TRBV7-2 to TRBJ1-2, with 11 bases aligning to TRBD1. The CDR3 has 16 residues. V lost 1 base to trimming and J lost 4 bases; unmatched junction nucleotides: 5. Per germline, CDR1 SGHTA and CDR2 FQGNSA. CDR3 in amino acids: CASSLVRTGGGYGYTF. The DNA for the CDR3 is TGTGCCAGCAGCTTAGTCCGGACAGGGGGCGGCTATGGCTACACCTTC.

This sequence joins TRBV10-3 and TRBJ2-2, with D possibly matching TRBD1 (6 bases). The CDR3 is 14 residues long. V was cut by 5 bases and J by 3 bases, with 10 bases left in between. Looked up from germline, CDR1 is ENHRY and CDR2 is SYGVKD. The CDR3 is CAISRGMDTGELFF. The CDR3 bases are TGTGCCATCAGTAGGGGGATGGACACCGGGGAGCTGTTTTTT.

For the CDR3, the DNA is TGTGCCAGCAGTGAACTAGCGGGAGTTTCAGAGACCCAGTACTTC. This translates into CASSELAGVSETQYF. V gene TRBV2 combines with J gene TRBJ2-5; 10 positions agree with TRBD2. The V gene's germline CDR1 is SNHLY and CDR2 FYNNEI. V shed 2 bases and J 4 bases; nucleotides not matched to a gene: 4. This CDR3 is 15 amino acids long.

The rearrangement uses TRBV28 and TRBJ1-1; D is uncertain. This CDR3 spans 10 amino acids. V was cut by 2 bases and J by 13 bases, with 8 bases left in between. CDR1 MDHEN and CDR2 SYDVKM come from the germline V gene. CDR3: CASSLGAGFF. Written as DNA, the CDR3 is TGTGCCAGCAGTTTAGGCGCGGGTTTCTTT. Complete variable domain (other parts from reference TRBV28 and TRBJ1-1): DVKVTQSSRYLVKRTGEKVFLECVQDMDHENMFWYRQDPGLGLRLIYFSYDVKMKEKGDIPEGYSVSREKKERFSLILESASTNQTSMYLCASSLGAGFFGQGTRLTVV.

This sequence joins TRBV3-1 (or the pseudogene TRBV3-2) and TRBJ1-3; tentative D call: TRBD1 (6 bases). The V gene's germline CDR1 is LGHDT and CDR2 YNNKEL (reference sequence). V was trimmed by 2 bases and J by 2 bases, leaving 10 bases between them. This CDR3 has 15 amino acids. The CDR3: CASSQTQGPGNTIYF. CDR3 in DNA: TGTGCCAGCAGCCAAACCCAGGGGCCTGGAAACACCATATATTTT.

The chain links TRBV6-5 to TRBJ1-1; no firm D call. Trimming removed 0 bases from V and 5 bases from J, with 13 bases in between. There are 15 residues in the CDR3. Germline CDR1 is MNHEY and CDR2 is SVGAGI. DNA of the CDR3: TGTGCCAGCAGTTACTCCGGCAGGATGGCGACTGAAGCTTTCTTT. Translating it yields CASSYSGRMATEAFF.

The V gene is TRBV7-3, the J gene TRBJ1-1; D may be TRBD1 (6 bases). Germline V gene data show CDR1 as SGHTA and CDR2 as FQGTGA. The V end lost 5 bases, the J end lost 1 base, and 8 bases lay between the germline ends. The CDR3 has 13 amino acids. The CDR3 reads CASSPGQNTEAFF. For the CDR3, the DNA is TGTGCCAGCAGCCCGGGACAGAACACTGAAGCTTTCTTT.

This clone was counted a single time. The chain combines TRBV19 with TRBJ2-7; 7 bases line up with TRBD1. The germline gives CDR1 LNHDA, CDR2 SQIVND (reference sequence). Germline trimming cut 5 bases from V and 0 bases from J; bases unmatched to any gene: 13. CDR3 size: 17 residues. CDR3 residues: CASSQSAGTVYSYEQYF. CDR3 DNA sequence: TGTGCCAGTAGTCAAAGCGCCGGGACAGTGTACTCCTACGAGCAGTACTTC.

The V and J genes are TRBV30 and TRBJ2-2, with D perhaps matching TRBD1 (5 bases). Looked up from germline, CDR1 is GTSNPN and CDR2 is SVGIG (reference sequence). There are 13 residues in the CDR3. The ends were cut back, 1 base at V and 5 bases at J, with 8 bases in the middle. CDR3: CAWSEGRTGELFF. The CDR3 DNA reads as TGTGCCTGGAGTGAGGGGCGAACCGGGGAGCTGTTTTTT.

This chain joins TRBV19 and TRBJ2-3, with 7 bases matching TRBD2. Germline loops: CDR1 LNHDA, CDR2 SQIVND (reference sequence). V was clipped by 4 bases and J by 6 bases; unmatched bases: 7. The CDR3 spans 14 residues. Written as DNA, the CDR3 is TGTGCCAGTAGTACGGCGGGAGTAGGGGATACGCAGTATTTT. It yields the protein CASSTAGVGDTQYF.

This chain connects TRBV7-9 to TRBJ2-5; D is possibly TRBD2 (5 bases). Trimming took off 6 bases at V and 4 bases at J, with 18 bases between the two ends. The CDR3 contains 15 residues. The germline gives CDR1 SEHNR, CDR2 FQNEAQ (reference sequence). CDR3 in amino acids: CASSPSGGGGETQYF. The CDR3 nucleotides read TGTGCCAGCAGTCCTTCCGGCGGAGGAGGAGAGACCCAGTACTTC.

This rearrangement joins TRBV5-1 to TRBJ2-7; 13 bases fit TRBD2. The germline CDR1 and CDR2 sequences are SGHRS and YFSETQ. The CDR3 covers 15 residues. V lost 3 bases to trimming and J lost 3 bases; unmatched junction nucleotides: 3. The chain's CDR3 is CASSWTSGSIYEQYF. Here the CDR3 DNA reads TGCGCCAGCAGCTGGACTAGCGGGAGTATCTACGAGCAGTACTTC.

This chain links TRBV20-1 with TRBJ2-1; D is unclear. The CDR3 covers 14 residues. V was trimmed by 3 bases and J by 0 bases, leaving 9 bases between them. Germline CDR1 reads DFQATT; CDR2 reads SNEGSKA (reference sequence). CDR3 in amino acids: CSASPLSSYNEQFF. For the CDR3, the DNA is TGCAGTGCTAGTCCACTAAGCTCCTACAATGAGCAGTTCTTC.

The V and J genes are TRBV9 and TRBJ2-1; the D gene is possibly TRBD1 (6 bases). With 0 bases removed from V and 3 bases from J, the gap between germline ends came to 16 bases. Per the germline V gene, CDR1 is SGDLS and CDR2 is YYNGEE. The CDR3 extends over 17 amino acids. The CDR3 loop reads CASSVEKTGHNYNEQFF. CDR3 in DNA: TGTGCCAGCAGCGTAGAGAAGACGGGACACAACTACAATGAGCAGTTCTTC.

This rearrangement joins TRBV4-1 to TRBJ2-1, with D hard to call. Trimming cost V 1 base and J 0 bases, with 10 bases left between them. CDR3 size: 16 residues. The germline CDR1 and CDR2 sequences are MGHRA and YSYEKL. CDR3 region: CASSQGGYRSYNEQFF. DNA for the CDR3: TGCGCCAGCAGCCAAGGAGGATACCGCTCCTACAATGAGCAGTTCTTC.